These 27 T cell receptor beta chains came from one sample sequenced in a study of cytomegalovirus exposure and HLA in healthy donors. Method: immunoSEQ multiplex PCR; TCRdb's copy keeps in-frame clones and lacks some. The table includes roughly 250,000 clones, around 90% detected once. The specimen sequenced was PBMCs. The receptors were sampled from a woman aged 18-35 years in good health and CMV-seronegative.

V is TRBV5-6 and J is TRBJ2-3; 9 bases are shared with TRBD1. CDR1 and CDR2 (germline): SGHDT, YYEEEE. The CDR3 runs to 15 residues. Losses at the gene ends were 4 bases for V and 3 bases for J; bases not matched to a gene: 6. The CDR3 protein is CASSHYRGRTDTQYF. CDR3 bases: TGTGCCAGCAGCCATTACAGGGGGCGGACAGATACGCAGTATTTT.

As to this clone: One junction end does not reproduce the germline sequence, and a read error may be involved. The V and J genes are TRBV15 and TRBJ2-1, with 10 bases that match TRBD1. This CDR3 comprises 15 residues. The germline V gene encodes CDR1 LNHNV and CDR2 YYDKDF (reference sequence). Written as DNA, the CDR3 is TGTGCCACCAGCGGAGACAGGGGGCCCTACAATGAGCAGTTCTTC. This translates into CATSGDRGPYNEQFF. Complete variable domain (other parts from reference TRBV15 and TRBJ2-1): DAMVIQNPRYQVTQFGKPVTLSCSQTLNHNVMYWYQQKSSQAPKLLFHYYDKDFNNEADTPDNFQSRRPNTSFCFLDIRSPGLGDTAMYLCATSGDRGPYNEQFFGPGTRLTVL.

The chain carries TRBV9 and TRBJ2-3; 12 bases map to TRBD1. V gave up 0 bases and J gave up 8 bases; unmatched junction bases: 7. This CDR3 is 16 amino acids long. Per germline, CDR1 SGDLS and CDR2 YYNGEE. CDR3: CASSVDGTGGSFTQYF. In DNA form, the CDR3 reads TGTGCCAGCAGCGTAGATGGGACAGGGGGCTCGTTTACGCAGTATTTT. Complete variable domain (other parts from reference TRBV9 and TRBJ2-3): DSGVTQTPKHLITATGQRVTLRCSPRSGDLSVYWYQQSLDQGLQFLIQYYNGEERAKGNILERFSAQQFPDLHSELNLSSLELGDSALYFCASSVDGTGGSFTQYFGPGTRLTVL.

In its sample, this clone was seen once. V usage is TRBV7-9 and J usage is TRBJ1-5, with D possibly being TRBD1 (6 bases). Trimming removed 3 bases from V and 6 bases from J, with 12 bases in between. Germline V gene lookup returns CDR1 SEHNR and CDR2 FQNEAQ (reference sequence). CDR3 length equals 14 residues. CDR3 nucleotide sequence: TGTGCCAGCAGCTTTGGGACAACCGGTCAGCCCCAGCATTTT. As protein: CASSFGTTGQPQHF.

This sequence joins TRBV11-1 and TRBJ2-1, with 11 bases fitting TRBD2. The CDR3 consists of 14 residues. V lost 5 bases and J lost 10; bases outside the gene matches: 7. CDR1 and CDR2 (germline): SGHAT, FQDESV (reference sequence). Written as DNA, the CDR3 is TGTGCCAGCAGCGGTAGCGGGGGGGCGGGGGAGCAGTTCTTC. Encoded protein: CASSGSGGAGEQFF.

This clone was found a few times. The rearrangement joins TRBV21-1 to TRBJ1-2; the table's D call TRBD1 went unverified against the DNA. TRBV21-1 is a known pseudogene. This CDR3 comprises 16 residues. Here the CDR3 DNA reads TGTGCCAGCAGCAAACGGGTACAGGGCCGGGTGTATGGCTACACCTTC. Residues: CASSKRVQGRVYGYTF.

This chain links TRBV9 with TRBJ2-7, with 9 bases identical to TRBD1. The germline V gene has CDR1 SGDLS and CDR2 YYNGEE. The junction had 9 bases not matched to a gene; V was cut back by 0 bases and J by 5 bases. CDR3 length: 16 amino acids. The CDR3 bases are TGTGCCAGCAGCGTAGAGGAACAGGGGGCATTGGACGAGCAGTACGTC. Residues: CASSVEEQGALDEQYV.

V is TRBV5-4 and J is TRBJ2-3; D ambiguous. V was cut by 4 bases and J by 4 bases, with 10 bases left in between. The CDR3 length is 13 residues. The V gene's germline CDR1 is SGHNT and CDR2 YYREEE (reference sequence). In DNA, the CDR3 is TGTGCCAGCAGCCCATCGAGCTCAGATACGCAGTATTTT. Amino acid sequence: CASSPSSSDTQYF.

V is TRBV5-6 and J is TRBJ1-2; 7 bases map to TRBD1. Germline CDR1 is SGHDT and CDR2 is YYEEEE. J lost 8 bases, V lost 2 bases, and 12 bases had no gene match. The CDR3 is 15 amino acids. CDR3 nucleotide sequence: TGTGCCAGCAGCTTAGGAGGGGGCTTGGTATTGGGCTACACCTTC. Encoded protein: CASSLGGGLVLGYTF.

The genes are TRBV5-1 and TRBJ1-1; no firm D call. Germline loops: CDR1 SGHRS, CDR2 YFSETQ. Trimming took 7 bases from V and 4 from J, leaving 17 bases between them. The CDR3 spans 14 residues. This CDR3 is CASAASYGSTEAFF. For the CDR3, the DNA is TGCGCCAGCGCTGCATCCTATGGTAGCACTGAAGCTTTCTTT. The complete variable domain, with remaining parts taken from reference TRBV5-1 and TRBJ1-1, reads KAGVTQTPRYLIKTRGQQVTLSCSPISGHRSVSWYQQTPGQGLQFLFEYFSETQRNKGNFPGRFSGRQFSNSRSEMNVSTLELGDSALYLCASAASYGSTEAFFGQGTRLTVV.

This sequence joins TRBV5-4 and TRBJ1-1; D not certain. Germline assignment: CDR1 SGHNT and CDR2 YYREEE (reference sequence). There are 18 residues in the CDR3. Trimming took off 0 bases at V and 1 base at J, with 19 bases between the two ends. The CDR3 reads CASSLEISGLDENTEAFF. The DNA of the CDR3 is TGTGCCAGCAGCTTGGAAATATCGGGGTTGGATGAGAACACTGAAGCTTTCTTT. Full variable domain (outside the CDR3, taken from reference TRBV5-4 and TRBJ1-1): ETGVTQSPTHLIKTRGQQVTLRCSSQSGHNTVSWYQQALGQGPQFIFQYYREEENGRGNFPPRFSGLQFPNYSSELNVNALELDDSALYLCASSLEISGLDENTEAFFGQGTRLTVV.

The chain has TRBV29-1 and TRBJ2-7; perhaps TRBD2 as D (5 bases). The CDR3 extends over 12 amino acids. Per germline, CDR1 SQVTM and CDR2 ANQGSEA. V was clipped by 5 bases and J by 5 bases, with 13 bases between them. The CDR3, as DNA: TGCAGCGTTTTAGAGGGAGTCCACGAGCAGTACTTC. Encoded protein: CSVLEGVHEQYF.

V usage is TRBV6-5 and J usage is TRBJ1-4; D perhaps matches TRBD1 (5 bases). The CDR3 has 14 residues. V was pared by 6 bases and J by 4 bases, with 12 bases between. CDR1 and CDR2 (germline): MNHEY, SVGAGI. The CDR3 is CASSPWGNNEKLFF. CDR3 DNA: TGTGCCAGCAGCCCCTGGGGCAATAATGAAAAACTGTTTTTT.

The V call is TRBV18, the J call TRBJ1-1; the D is unclear. Trimming left V 3 bases short and J 2 bases short, with 7 bases between. The CDR3 is made up of 13 amino acids. The germline CDR1 and CDR2 sequences are KGHSH and LQKENI. Here the CDR3 DNA reads TGTGCCAGCTCACCGGCGGAAAACACTGAAGCTTTCTTT. Its translation is CASSPAENTEAFF.

Here the CDR3 reads CASSSSSSPGGGTDTQYF. CDR3 sequence (DNA): TGTGCCAGCTCCAGCTCCAGCTCACCTGGCGGGGGTACAGATACGCAGTATTTT. V and J are TRBV5-8 and TRBJ2-3, with TRBD2 matching over 7 bases. Germline loops: CDR1 SGHTS, CDR2 YDEGEE. The CDR3 length is 18 residues. The ends lost 7 bases at V and 3 bases at J; junction bases unmatched: 20.

This chain uses TRBV4-1 with TRBJ1-5, with D possibly matching TRBD1 (6 bases). Germline loops: CDR1 MGHRA, CDR2 YSYEKL. The V gene lost 0 bases and the J gene lost 9 bases, with 15 bases spanning the gap. This CDR3 region has 15 residues. In DNA form, the CDR3 reads TGCGCCAGCAGCCAAGATAATAGGGGGTCGATGCCCCAGCATTTT. Protein sequence: CASSQDNRGSMPQHF.

V usage is TRBV5-1 and J usage is TRBJ1-1; D is unclear. Between the trimmed V and J ends, which lost 2 bases and 3 bases, there was a span of 8 bases. The CDR3 runs 13 residues. Germline V gene data show CDR1 as SGHRS and CDR2 as YFSETQ. CDR3 bases: TGCGCCAGCAGCTTTAACCCGGACACTGAAGCTTTCTTT. This sequence encodes CASSFNPDTEAFF. Complete variable domain (other parts from reference TRBV5-1 and TRBJ1-1): KAGVTQTPRYLIKTRGQQVTLSCSPISGHRSVSWYQQTPGQGLQFLFEYFSETQRNKGNFPGRFSGRQFSNSRSEMNVSTLELGDSALYLCASSFNPDTEAFFGQGTRLTVV.

CDR3 DNA: TGCGCCAGCAGCTTGGTTTACAGGGGGAAGGCCGGGGAGCTGTTTTTT. Protein: CASSLVYRGKAGELFF. This sequence joins TRBV5-1 and TRBJ2-2, with 8 bases identical to TRBD1. This CDR3 comprises 16 residues. Germline assignment: CDR1 SGHRS and CDR2 YFSETQ. V lost 0 bases, J lost 6 bases, and 7 bases stayed unmatched.

The rearrangement joins TRBV5-6 to TRBJ2-3; TRBD1 might be the D (5 bases). V was clipped by 1 base and J by 11 bases, with 8 bases between them. The CDR3 contains 11 residues. Germline lookup yields CDR1 SGHDT and CDR2 YYEEEE. As DNA, the CDR3 is TGTGCCAGCAGCTTGATAGGGGAGCAGTATTTT. It specifies CASSLIGEQYF.

With respect to this clone: Other nucleotide sequences in the sample specify the same CDR3. CDR3 bases: TGTGCCACCAGCAGCAGGGGGAACAATTCACCCCTCCACTTT. Its protein product is CATSSRGNNSPLHF. V gene TRBV15 combines with J gene TRBJ1-6, with 7 bases that match TRBD1. CDR3 length: 14 residues. Germline-derived CDR1 and CDR2 are LNHNV and YYDKDF (reference sequence). The V and J ends lost 3 bases and 7 bases, in that order; junction bases with no gene match: 3.

This chain connects TRBV18 to TRBJ2-1; 9 bases align to TRBD2. The germline V gene has CDR1 KGHSH and CDR2 LQKENI. J lost 3 bases, V lost 1 base, and 7 bases had no gene match. This CDR3 is built from 17 residues. The CDR3 reads CASSPQIAGDNYNEQFF. For the CDR3, the DNA is TGTGCCAGCTCACCACAGATAGCGGGGGACAACTACAATGAGCAGTTCTTC.

V and J are TRBV11-2 and TRBJ1-2; D gene ambiguous. Germline CDR1 is SGHAT and CDR2 is FQNNGV. The CDR3 totals 13 residues. V lost 1 base and J lost 6, with 9 bases in between. The CDR3 nucleotides read TGTGCCAGCAGCTTAGCAGGTGGGCATGGCTACACCTTC. Encoded protein: CASSLAGGHGYTF.

This clone appeared a single time. The V and J genes are TRBV15 and TRBJ1-2, with D hard to call. Germline V gene data show CDR1 as LNHNV and CDR2 as YYDKDF (reference sequence). V lost 0 bases, J lost 3 bases, and 14 bases lay in between. CDR3 length: 16 amino acids. CDR3 bases: TGTGCCACCAGCAGAGATAGCCGCTCCTACGACTATGGCTACACCTTC. Translated, it gives CATSRDSRSYDYGYTF.

The rearrangement links TRBV29-1 to TRBJ1-2; 8 nucleotides align to TRBD1. Germline lookup yields CDR1 SQVTM and CDR2 ANQGSEA. V was pared by 7 bases and J by 4 bases, with 8 bases of the junction left unmatched. This CDR3 is built from 13 residues. The CDR3 region is CSGWTGSGYGYTF. CDR3 DNA sequence: TGCAGCGGGTGGACAGGGAGTGGCTATGGCTACACCTTC.

This clone occurred a few times. The rearrangement links TRBV28 to TRBJ1-1; D is unresolved. This CDR3 region has 14 residues. Germline assignment: CDR1 MDHEN and CDR2 SYDVKM. Trimming took off 6 bases at V and 0 bases at J, with 11 bases between the two ends. The CDR3 nucleotides read TGTGCCAGCAGCGTCACAAGTATGAACACTGAAGCTTTCTTT. It translates to CASSVTSMNTEAFF.

This clone was picked up one time. This chain uses TRBV10-3 with TRBJ1-1, with a possible D match to TRBD1 (5 bases). Germline CDR1 and CDR2: ENHRY and SYGVKD. Trimming cost V 3 bases and J 1 base, with 12 bases left between them. The CDR3 contains 15 residues. The CDR3 reads CAISDNGQGNTEAFF. The DNA for the CDR3 is TGTGCCATCAGTGACAATGGGCAGGGGAACACTGAAGCTTTCTTT.

The CDR3 DNA follows: TGTGCCAGCAGTGAGGGGACAGGTCTATACGAGCAGTACTTC. Protein product: CASSEGTGLYEQYF. The rearrangement joins TRBV6-1 to TRBJ2-7; 8 bases are shared with TRBD1. The CDR3 contains 14 residues. The V segment lost 3 bases and the J segment 4 bases; nucleotides outside the gene matches: 5. In germline, CDR1 is MNHNS, CDR2 SASEGT.